A selection of T cell receptor beta chains follows, all from one sample in a study of tumor and adjacent non-tumor tissue in lung cancer. TCRdb reprocessed the multiplex PCR reads via MiXCR and lists one record per CDR3 protein. The repertoire includes under 75,000 distinct CDR3 sequences, roughly 70% of them detected once, and 25% to 30% sits in the top ten. Sequences were obtained from distant non-tumor lung tissue. These receptors all come from a woman in her 50s with non-small cell lung cancer. CDR3s include the opening cysteine and the closing phenylalanine or tryptophan. The order of the fields is D gene, clone size, J gene, V gene, CDR3 DNA, CDR3 protein. A D gene is named only where the DNA matches it firmly. Not all rows give a size; the values are once, few, many and, for expanded clones, a class.

>.|.|TRBJ2-5|TRBV18
TGTGCCAGCTCACCACTGTCAGGAGGGGGTACCGGCGGAGAGACCCAGTACTTC
CASSPLSGGGTGGETQYF
>.|few|TRBJ1-1|TRBV6-6
TGTGTCAGCAGTTACCGTAAAGGGACTGAAGCTTTCTTT
CVSSYRKGTEAFF
>.|.|TRBJ1-1|TRBV20-1
TGCAGTGTTAGAGAAAATAATGTGGGGGCCTTCTTT
CSVRENNVGAFF
>.|once|TRBJ2-1|TRBV6-2/TRBV6-3
TGCGCCAGCAGCCCACTAAACAATGAGCACTTCTTC
CASSPLNNEHFF
>.|many|TRBJ2-7|TRBV6-1
TGTGCCAGCAGGATGGGGAGGGGGGGTGGCGACGAGCAGTACTTC
CASRMGRGGGDEQYF
>.|many|TRBJ2-1|TRBV4-1
TGCGCCAGCAGCCAGGGCGTCTACAATGAGCAGTTCTTC
CASSQGVYNEQFF
>TRBD2|.|TRBJ2-2|TRBV28
TGTGCCAGCAGTCCAACGGGGACTAGATTTTCCTCCGGGGAGCTGTTTTTT
CASSPTGTRFSSGELFF
>TRBD1|.|TRBJ2-2|TRBV30
TGTGCCTGGGAGCGACAGGGGAACACCGGGGAGCTGTTTTTT
CAWERQGNTGELFF
>.|many|TRBJ2-2|TRBV12-3/TRBV12-4
TGTGCCAGCAGTTTTCTCTCCGGGGAGCTGTTTTTT
CASSFLSGELFF
>.|.|TRBJ2-1|TRBV29-1
TGCAGCGGCTACGGCCTGTCCTACAATGAGCAGTTCTTC
CSGYGLSYNEQFF
>.|.|TRBJ1-3|TRBV24-1
TGTGCCACCAGTAAAATCGCAGGGGAGGTTTACACCATATATTTT
CATSKIAGEVYTIYF
>TRBD1|.|TRBJ1-6|TRBV28
TGTGCCAGCAGTGTACGATTCGCTAATGATCCGGGACAGGGGTGGAGGATGGGTAATTCACCCCTCCACTTT
CASSVRFANDPGQGWRMGNSPLHF
>TRBD2|.|TRBJ2-7|TRBV11-2
TGTGCCAGTAGCTCACTAGCGGAAGGGTACGAGCAGTACTTC
CASSSLAEGYEQYF
>.|many|TRBJ2-5|TRBV12-3/TRBV12-4
TGTGCCAGCAGTTTAGACAGCCTCGGGGAGACCCAGTACTTC
CASSLDSLGETQYF
>.|once|TRBJ1-2|TRBV5-4
TGTGCCAGCAGCGTGGACAGCCAAGGCTACACCTTC
CASSVDSQGYTF
>.|.|TRBJ1-5|TRBV20-1
TGCAGTGCTAGCCAGTCCAATCAGTCCCAGCATTTT
CSASQSNQSQHF
>TRBD2|once|TRBJ2-3|TRBV6-1
TGTGCCAGCAGTGACCGTAGTAGCGGGAGTTCTGCAGATGCGCACTATTTT
CASSDRSSGSSADAHYF
>.|many|TRBJ2-2|TRBV4-2
TGTGCCAGCAGCCAAGGTCGTAGCGGTATCGGGGAGCTGTTTTTT
CASSQGRSGIGELFF
>TRBD2|many|TRBJ2-7|TRBV28
TGTGCCACCCGGGTGGGTAGCGGGAGTTACGAGCAGTACTTC
CATRVGSGSYEQYF
>.|.|TRBJ1-6|TRBV11-2
TGTGCCAGTAGCCCAGGAGAGAGTCATAATTCTCCCCTCCACTTT
CASSPGESHNSPLHF